In its sample, the clone carrying this T cell receptor (beta chain) was seen many times. What it binds is not known. This sample is drawn from a study of T cells in Graves' hyperthyroidism and ophthalmopathy. Study context: The blood sample was taken at first diagnosis, before treatment began. General study findings and limits: Blood also showed most of the thyroid clonotypes that were expanded above 0.001.

Per the germline V gene, CDR1 is DFQATT and CDR2 is SNEGSKA (reference sequence). V shed 6 bases and J 6 bases; nucleotides not matched to a gene: 12. The CDR3 is made up of 14 amino acids. There were TCR beta CDR3 regions amplified from RNA transcripts. With the HTBI primer set, the TCR CDR3 went through a first round of RT-PCR. TCRdb processed the multiplex PCR reads anew with MiXCR; each CDR3 protein has one entry. The sample yields a few hundred thousand distinct CDR3 sequences, roughly 15% seen once. Ophthalmopathy in the patients scored at least 3 on Clinical Activity Score and at least 4 on NOSPECS grade, lasting under 3 months. The PBMCs were sourced from fresh peripheral blood (approximately 9.6 ml).

The V gene is TRBV20-1, the J gene TRBJ2-7; TRBD1 aligns across 9 bases. The sequenced material came from blood. This sequence was found in a woman aged 55 to 70 with Graves' ophthalmopathy. CDR3 residues: CSALRTGGVPEQYF. CDR3 sequence (DNA): TGCAGTGCATTACGAACAGGGGGCGTCCCCGAGCAGTACTTC.